This T cell receptor beta chain is drawn from a study of cytomegalovirus exposure and HLA in healthy donors. On the study more broadly: Clustering assigned about 79% of the roughly 430 genotyped donors to the Caucasian-associated ancestry cluster.

Trimming cost V 1 base and J 15 bases, with 16 bases left between them. The CDR3 loop spans 14 amino acids. Germline loops: CDR1 LNHNV, CDR2 YYDKDF (reference sequence). Worth noting for this clone: Antigen unknown.

Study outcomes and limitations: As was reported, the classifier diagnosed cytomegalovirus status with high specificity and sensitivity.

The study ran its PCR with 60 Vbeta and 13 Jbeta primers. Data came from immunoSEQ multiplex PCR; TCRdb stores just in-frame clones and leaves some out. In the table there are about 160,000 clones, 82% of which are singletons. What was sequenced was PBMCs. V is TRBV15 and J is TRBJ2-6, with D possibly TRBD2 on 5 matching bases. The receptor was isolated from a girl between 2 and 10 years old in good health and CMV-seropositive. CDR3 residues: CATSRGTGTLALTF. The CDR3 region has the DNA TGTGCCACCAGCAGAGGGACGGGAACCCTCGCCCTGACTTTC. Complete variable domain (other parts from reference TRBV15 and TRBJ2-6): DAMVIQNPRYQVTQFGKPVTLSCSQTLNHNVMYWYQQKSSQAPKLLFHYYDKDFNNEADTPDNFQSRRPNTSFCFLDIRSPGLGDTAMYLCATSRGTGTLALTFGAGSRLTVL.